One TCR beta chain is described in this entry. The entry originates in a study of blood T cells in healthy people across ages. This CDR3 has 16 residues. Germline CDR1 is LGHNA and CDR2 is YSLEER. A second PCR, run for roughly 7 to 12 cycles, used a sample-barcoded 5' primer plus a J-beta primer mix. TCRdb independently ran MiXCR on the 5' RACE reads; one entry per CDR3 protein. The table records some 560,000 distinct CDR3 sequences, around 27% of them present only once. These same data were also listed under a study on T cells of mothers and their children.

Material for sequencing was blood. The chain couples TRBV4-3 to TRBJ2-1; D is unclear. Gene TRBJ2-5 matches the end of the DNA better, so the J call may be wrong. The receptor was isolated from a boy aged 2-15 years in good health. The CDR3 bases are TGCGCCAGCAGCCAAGGCCTGTTGGGCGGCCGAGAGACCCAGTACTTC. This gives the protein CASSQGLLGGRETQYF.